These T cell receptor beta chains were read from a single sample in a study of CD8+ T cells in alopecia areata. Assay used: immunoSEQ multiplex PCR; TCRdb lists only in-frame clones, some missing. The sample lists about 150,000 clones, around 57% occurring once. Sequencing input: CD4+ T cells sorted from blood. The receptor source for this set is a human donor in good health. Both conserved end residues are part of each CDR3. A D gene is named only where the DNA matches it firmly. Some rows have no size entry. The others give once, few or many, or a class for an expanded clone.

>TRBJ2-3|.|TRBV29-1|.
TGCAGCTCCATCGTCGGCCGGGGGGATACGCAGTATTTT
CSSIVGRGDTQYF
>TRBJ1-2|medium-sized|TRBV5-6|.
TGTGCCAGCAGCTTCGGCGACGGCTACACCTTC
CASSFGDGYTF
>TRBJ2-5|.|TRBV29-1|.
TGCAGCGTTGCGTACAGGGAGATCTACTTC
CSVAYREIYF
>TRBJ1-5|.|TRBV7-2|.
TGTGCCAGCAGCTTGGGACAATGGACTCAGCCCCAGCATTTT
CASSLGQWTQPQHF
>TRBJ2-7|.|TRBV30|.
TGTGCCTGGACAGGGGAGGGCTACGAGCAGTACTTC
CAWTGEGYEQYF
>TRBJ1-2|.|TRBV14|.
TGTGCCAGCAGCCAGGGGTCACACTATGGCTACACCTTC
CASSQGSHYGYTF
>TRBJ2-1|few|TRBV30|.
TGTGCCTGGAGTGTAGATTACAATGAGCAGTTCTTC
CAWSVDYNEQFF
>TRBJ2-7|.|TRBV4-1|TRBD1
TGCGCCAGCAGCCAAATAGGGCAGGGGGCAAGCTACGAGCAGTACTTC
CASSQIGQGASYEQYF
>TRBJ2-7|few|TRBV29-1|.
TGCAGCGTGGGGGAAGGGGATAACGAGCAGTACTTC
CSVGEGDNEQYF
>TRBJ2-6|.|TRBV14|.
TGTGCCAGCAGCCGACGCAGGGCCTCTGGGGCCAACGTCCTGACTTTC
CASSRRRASGANVLTF
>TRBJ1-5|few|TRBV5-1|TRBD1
TGCGCCAGCAGCTTGAATGGACAGGGCATGGGTCAGCCCCAGCATTTT
CASSLNGQGMGQPQHF
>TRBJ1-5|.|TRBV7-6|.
TGTGCCAGCAGCCTTGGACAGACAAGCAATCAGCCCCAGCATTTT
CASSLGQTSNQPQHF
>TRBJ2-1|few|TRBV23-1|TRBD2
TGCGCCAGCCCAAAAGGGTCTAGCGGGAGGAGGTCCTCTATCTACAATGAGCAGTTCTTC
CASPKGSSGRRSSIYNEQFF